The 31 T cell receptor beta chains in this list originate from one sample, sequenced in a study of blood T cell repertoires in COVID-19. TCRdb's copy holds only in-frame clones and misses some; the assay was immunoSEQ multiplex PCR. The data hold 280,000 or so clones, with approximately 90% observed a single time. The sample taken for sequencing was PBMCs or T cells enriched from blood (not recorded which). Receptor source: a woman aged 40-49 years who had recovered from COVID-19.

The chain joins TRBV11-2 to TRBJ1-2; D is possibly TRBD1 (6 bases). Trimming left V 0 bases short and J 4 bases short, with 12 bases between. The CDR3 extends over 15 amino acids. In germline, CDR1 is SGHAT, CDR2 FQNNGV. The chain's CDR3 is CASSLEPMTGYGYTF. CDR3 sequence (DNA): TGTGCCAGCAGCTTAGAGCCAATGACAGGCTATGGCTACACCTTC.

CDR3 coding DNA: TGTGCCAGCAGTGAAACACAATTCTCCTACGAGCAGTACTTC. Its translation: CASSETQFSYEQYF. This chain links TRBV2 with TRBJ2-7, with D hard to call. This CDR3 is 14 amino acids long. V was clipped by 2 bases and J by 0 bases, with 8 bases between them. Germline V gene lookup returns CDR1 SNHLY and CDR2 FYNNEI.

This clone was seen only once. J is TRBJ1-1 and V is TRBV4-2, with 8 bases fitting TRBD1. V lost 3 bases, J lost 4 bases, and 10 bases stayed unmatched. CDR1 LGHNA and CDR2 YNFKEQ come from the germline V gene. There are 16 residues in the CDR3. The CDR3, as DNA: TGTGCCAGCAGCCAGGCACAGGGGGGAGCTGGCACTGAAGCTTTCTTT. This translates into CASSQAQGGAGTEAFF.

This clone has a handful of counts. The gene calls are TRBV24-1 and TRBJ1-2, with 8 bases lining up with TRBD1. Losses at the gene ends were 4 bases for V and 4 bases for J; bases not matched to a gene: 10. CDR1 is KGHDR and CDR2 is SFDVKD in the germline V gene. This CDR3 is built from 16 residues. The DNA of the CDR3 is TGTGCCACCAGTGAACGGCAACAGGGGGACGGCTATGGCTACACCTTC. The encoded protein is CATSERQQGDGYGYTF.

The V gene is TRBV7-2, the J gene TRBJ2-7, with TRBD2 matching 8 bases. CDR1 is SGHTA, CDR2 FQGNSA, per germline. Trimming took 7 bases from V and 0 from J; bases not matched to a gene: 8. This CDR3 region has 15 residues. CDR3 nucleotides: TGTGCCAGCATCACCACTAGCGGCCCCTCCTACGAGCAGTACTTC. It codes for CASITTSGPSYEQYF.

The chain combines TRBV25-1 with TRBJ2-3, with TRBD2 identical over 10 bases. J was trimmed by 1 base and V by 1 base; bases with no gene match: 2. This CDR3 spans 16 amino acids. The germline CDR1 and CDR2 sequences are MGHDK and SYGVNS. CDR3 nucleotides: TGTGCCAGCAGTGAATCTCTAGCGGGGGGCACAGATACGCAGTATTTT. Residues: CASSESLAGGTDTQYF.

In regard to this clone: This CDR3 is also generated by other DNA sequences in the sample. The V and J genes are TRBV28 and TRBJ1-2; 7 bases are a match to TRBD1. The germline V gene encodes CDR1 MDHEN and CDR2 SYDVKM. The trim removed 6 bases at V and 6 bases at J, leaving 4 bases unmatched. The CDR3 has 12 residues. CDR3 in amino acids: CASSQTGDGYTF. The DNA for the CDR3 is TGTGCCAGCAGCCAAACAGGGGATGGCTACACCTTC.

The chain couples TRBV5-1 to TRBJ2-1; D is unresolved. CDR3 length equals 15 residues. Germline V CDR1 and CDR2: SGHRS, YFSETQ. Trimming pared 0 bases from V and 0 bases from J, leaving 7 bases between. This CDR3 is CASSLELSSYNEQFF. DNA for the CDR3: TGCGCCAGCAGCTTGGAGCTTAGCTCCTACAATGAGCAGTTCTTC.

The chain combines TRBV7-3 with TRBJ2-3; TRBD2 matches at 9 bases. V was pared by 5 bases and J by 7 bases, with 7 bases of the junction left unmatched. The CDR3 runs 14 residues. Germline CDR1 SGHTA, CDR2 FQGTGA. Written as DNA, the CDR3 is TGTGCCAGCAGCACGGGACTAGCTGTTAATACGCAGTATTTT. Protein sequence: CASSTGLAVNTQYF.

This rearrangement joins TRBV5-1 to TRBJ2-3, with 7 bases fitting TRBD2. CDR3 size: 15 residues. Germline V lookup: CDR1 SGHRS, CDR2 YFSETQ. Trimming took 0 bases from V and 6 from J; bases not matched to a gene: 7. The CDR3 reads CASSLGGGSSDTQYF. The DNA for the CDR3 is TGCGCCAGCAGCTTGGGCGGCGGGAGTTCCGATACGCAGTATTTT.

This clone was seen a handful of times. The chain joins TRBV7-2 to TRBJ1-4, with 10 nucleotides matching TRBD1. The CDR3 runs 19 residues. V was pared by 4 bases and J by 7 bases, with 18 bases of the junction left unmatched. Germline V lookup: CDR1 SGHTA, CDR2 FQGNSA. CDR3 coding DNA: TGTGCCAGCAGCTACCGGGACAGGGGAAATTTATGGTCTGCTGAAAAACTGTTTTTT. Encoded protein: CASSYRDRGNLWSAEKLFF.

The CDR3 region has the DNA TGTGCCAGCAGCTTGGAGGGGGTTACTAATGAAAAACTGTTTTTT. This encodes CASSLEGVTNEKLFF. The rearrangement joins TRBV5-8 to TRBJ1-4; D possibly corresponds to TRBD1 (6 bases). V was cut by 0 bases and J by 2 bases, with 8 bases left in between. The germline CDR1 and CDR2 sequences are SGHTS and YDEGEE. There are 15 residues in the CDR3.

The chain recombines TRBV27 with TRBJ2-7, with a weak D call TRBD2 (5 bases). Looked up from germline, CDR1 is MNHEY and CDR2 is SMNVEV (reference sequence). The CDR3 covers 14 residues. V dropped 4 bases and J dropped 2 bases, with 12 bases sitting between them. CDR3 DNA: TGTGCCAGCAGTTCCATAGCGTACGCCTACGAGCAGTACTTC. This sequence encodes CASSSIAYAYEQYF.

V and J are TRBV27 and TRBJ2-2, with TRBD1 as a possible D gene (6 bases). The V gene's germline CDR1 is MNHEY and CDR2 SMNVEV (reference sequence). This CDR3 comprises 16 residues. V was pared by 5 bases and J by 0 bases, with 13 bases between. For the CDR3, the DNA is TGTGCCAGCAGTCAGACCGGGACATCGAACACCGGGGAGCTGTTTTTT. Protein sequence: CASSQTGTSNTGELFF.

The rearrangement joins TRBV21-1 to TRBJ1-2; the table's D call of TRBD1 was not tested on the DNA. TRBV21-1 is termed a pseudogene. The CDR3 extends over 15 amino acids. The CDR3 loop is CASSKPDRNNYGYTF. In DNA form, the CDR3 reads TGTGCCAGCAGCAAGCCTGACAGAAATAACTATGGCTACACCTTC.

This clone was seen only once. This sequence joins TRBV30 and TRBJ2-1; unclear D gene. The length of the CDR3 is 13 residues. CDR1 is GTSNPN, CDR2 SVGIG, per germline (reference sequence). Trimming took off 5 bases at V and 2 bases at J, with 10 bases between the two ends. Here the CDR3 reads CAWGRQTYNEQFF. CDR3 bases: TGTGCCTGGGGGCGACAAACCTACAATGAGCAGTTCTTC.

The count of this clone is one. The V and J genes are TRBV7-2 and TRBJ1-1, with 8 nucleotides matching TRBD1. Looked up from germline, CDR1 is SGHTA and CDR2 is FQGNSA. The J segment lost 0 bases and the V segment lost 1 base, leaving 10 bases of the junction unmatched. The CDR3 covers 18 residues. CDR3 amino acids: CASSLGQGQGTLNTEAFF. The CDR3 region has the DNA TGTGCCAGCAGCTTAGGGCAAGGACAGGGAACCTTGAACACTGAAGCTTTCTTT.

V usage is TRBV10-3 and J usage is TRBJ1-1, with D hard to call. V was clipped by 6 bases and J by 0 bases, with 5 bases between them. The CDR3 covers 12 residues. Per germline, CDR1 ENHRY and CDR2 SYGVKD. CDR3 sequence reads: CAIRALNTEAFF. The CDR3 nucleotides are TGTGCCATCAGGGCCTTGAACACTGAAGCTTTCTTT.

This chain uses TRBV7-9 with TRBJ2-1; 12 bases line up with TRBD2. Germline CDR1 SEHNR, CDR2 FQNEAQ (reference sequence). This CDR3 contains 14 residues. Trimming at V came to 5 bases and at J to 6 bases, leaving 2 bases not matched to a gene. The DNA for the CDR3 is TGTGCCAGCAGCCGGGGACTAGCGGGCAATGAGCAGTTCTTC. This encodes CASSRGLAGNEQFF.

The chain's CDR3 is CAWSVQGFSGNTIYF. DNA of the CDR3: TGTGCCTGGAGTGTACAGGGGTTCTCTGGAAACACCATATATTTT. V and J are TRBV30 and TRBJ1-3; TRBD1 matches 7 bases. V lost 0 bases, J lost 0 bases, and 2 bases stayed unmatched. The CDR3 length is 15 residues. The germline V gene has CDR1 GTSNPN and CDR2 SVGIG (reference sequence).

The table lists this clone with a few counts. This chain connects TRBV7-3 to TRBJ2-1, with TRBD1 identical over 7 bases. The CDR3 length is 15 residues. Germline-derived CDR1 and CDR2 are SGHTA and FQGTGA. With V trimmed by 5 bases and J by 3 bases, 7 bases remained unmatched. The CDR3 loop reads CASSKNPGGYNEQFF. CDR3 DNA sequence: TGTGCCAGCAGCAAAAATCCAGGGGGCTACAATGAGCAGTTCTTC.

With regard to this clone: The junction and the germline gene differ at one end; a read error may be behind it. The rearrangement links TRBV6-2 or TRBV6-3 to TRBJ2-7; 8 bases match TRBD2. Per the germline V gene, CDR1 is MNHEY and CDR2 is SVGEGT. The CDR3 is made up of 17 amino acids. CDR3 nucleotide sequence: TGTGCCAGCAGTGACTCAGCGGGAGCCCTCGAGGGGTACGAGCAGTACTTC. Its translation is CASSDSAGALEGYEQYF.

In its sample, this clone was seen once. CDR3: CASSYQTATYGYTF. The CDR3 DNA reads TGTGCCAGTAGTTACCAGACAGCCACTTATGGCTACACCTTC. The J gene is TRBJ1-2, the V gene TRBV19; D is possibly TRBD1 (5 bases). The CDR3 sequence is 14 residues long. The V end lost 5 bases, the J end lost 5 bases, and 15 bases lay between the germline ends. Germline V gene lookup returns CDR1 LNHDA and CDR2 SQIVND (reference sequence).

The chain joins TRBV7-9 to TRBJ1-3, with D perhaps matching TRBD1 (5 bases). The length of the CDR3 is 14 residues. CDR1 and CDR2 (germline): SEHNR, FQNEAQ (reference sequence). V lost 5 bases and J lost 0, with 8 bases in between. For the CDR3, the DNA is TGTGCCAGCAGCCAGACAGTCTCTGGAAACACCATATATTTT. Its translation: CASSQTVSGNTIYF.

This clone was observed a few times. This chain uses TRBV9 with TRBJ1-3; unclear D gene. V lost 7 bases to trimming and J lost 4 bases, with 9 bases between them. The germline V gene encodes CDR1 SGDLS and CDR2 YYNGEE. This CDR3 region has 12 residues. The CDR3 is CASGGQGNTIYF. The CDR3, as DNA: TGTGCCAGCGGCGGGCAAGGAAACACCATATATTTT.

J is TRBJ2-1 and V is TRBV14; TRBD2 is a possible D gene (5 bases). The V and J ends lost 3 bases and 8 bases respectively, with 17 bases between them. The CDR3 sequence is 15 residues long. The V gene's germline CDR1 is SGHDN and CDR2 FVKESK. As DNA, the CDR3 is TGTGCCAGCAGCCACGGTTCTAGCTCTTTTTATGAGCAGTTCTTC. Its protein product is CASSHGSSSFYEQFF.

The V gene is TRBV7-3, the J gene TRBJ2-6; TRBD1 is a possible D gene (6 bases). CDR1 and CDR2 from the germline V gene are SGHTA and FQGTGA. The CDR3 is 17 residues long. The ends were cut back, 5 bases at V and 1 base at J, with 15 bases in the middle. CDR3 nucleotide sequence: TGTGCCAGCAGCCCAACACAGGGTTTGTCTGGGGCCAACGTCCTGACTTTC. Translated: CASSPTQGLSGANVLTF.

The chain links TRBV2 to TRBJ2-3; 10 bases are shared with TRBD2. CDR3 length equals 19 residues. Germline V gene sequence: CDR1 SNHLY, CDR2 FYNNEI. The V and J ends lost 1 base and 4 bases, in that order; junction bases with no gene match: 14. CDR3 sequence: CASSEESGRAGGHPDTQYF. The CDR3, as DNA: TGTGCCAGCAGTGAAGAAAGTGGGAGAGCGGGAGGGCACCCAGATACGCAGTATTTT.

The V and J genes are TRBV3-1 (or the pseudogene TRBV3-2) and TRBJ2-7; 8 bases map to TRBD2. From germline, CDR1 is LGHDT and CDR2 YNNKEL (reference sequence). The trim removed 4 bases at V and 0 bases at J, leaving 11 bases unmatched. The CDR3 runs to 17 residues. CDR3 residues: CASSPRLTGTSSYEQYF. CDR3 bases: TGTGCCAGCAGCCCCAGGCTCACCGGGACTAGCTCCTACGAGCAGTACTTC.

This chain uses TRBV7-2 with TRBJ2-3, with D perhaps TRBD1 (6 bases). V gave up 7 bases and J gave up 6 bases, with 17 bases separating them. Germline V gene data show CDR1 as SGHTA and CDR2 as FQGNSA. The CDR3 covers 14 residues. DNA of the CDR3: TGTGCCAGCAACCCCAACAGGGTTGGGGATACGCAGTATTTT. It translates to CASNPNRVGDTQYF.

V is TRBV5-1 and J is TRBJ1-2, with a weak D call TRBD1 (5 bases). In germline, CDR1 is SGHRS, CDR2 YFSETQ. CDR3 length: 13 amino acids. Trimming left V 2 bases short and J 4 bases short, with 9 bases between. The CDR3 sequence: CASSFDSVYGYTF. For the CDR3, the DNA is TGCGCCAGCAGCTTCGACAGTGTCTATGGCTACACCTTC. Using reference TRBV5-1 and TRBJ1-2 for the parts outside the CDR3, the full variable domain is KAGVTQTPRYLIKTRGQQVTLSCSPISGHRSVSWYQQTPGQGLQFLFEYFSETQRNKGNFPGRFSGRQFSNSRSEMNVSTLELGDSALYLCASSFDSVYGYTFGSGTRLTVV.